A single sample gave rise to the 13 T cell receptor beta chains below, sequenced in a study of neurological immune-mediated disorders. From the 5' RACE reads, TCRdb called clonotypes with MiXCR, one entry per CDR3 protein. The data hold 90,000 to 100,000 distinct CDR3 sequences, with 3.5% observed a single time. Source material: PBMCs. The receptors stem from a young woman with multiple sclerosis.

In its sample, this clonotype was seen many times. The rearrangement joins TRBV7-9 to TRBJ2-7; 8 bases are a match to TRBD1. The CDR3 extends over 12 amino acids. V lost 8 bases and J lost 6; bases outside the gene matches: 6. Germline V gives CDR1 SEHNR, CDR2 FQNEAQ (reference sequence). For the CDR3, the DNA is TGTGCCAGCGGACAGGGTGTGGTCGAGCAGTACTTC. Protein: CASGQGVVEQYF.

About this clonotype: A much larger clone lies a single base off, so this may be a read error. This chain uses TRBV12-3 or TRBV12-4 with TRBJ2-3, with D perhaps matching TRBD1 (6 bases). Trimming left V 10 bases short and J 4 bases short, with 12 bases between. The CDR3 runs 12 residues. The CDR3 sequence is CANSRGADTQYF. In nucleotides, the CDR3 is TGTGCCAACAGCAGGGGCGCAGATACGCAGTATTTT.

Ten or more counts support this clonotype. This rearrangement joins TRBV5-1 to TRBJ2-7; the match to TRBD1 covers 8 bases. The junction had 10 bases not matched to a gene; V was cut back by 4 bases and J by 1 base. This CDR3 is 16 amino acids long. The germline gives CDR1 SGHRS, CDR2 YFSETQ. The CDR3 loop reads CASSEAGTGFSYEQYF. The CDR3, as DNA: TGCGCCAGCAGCGAGGCCGGGACAGGTTTTTCCTACGAGCAGTACTTC.

In this sample, this clonotype turned up many times. This sequence joins TRBV20-1 and TRBJ1-2; 10 bases are a match to TRBD1. CDR1 DFQATT and CDR2 SNEGSKA come from the germline V gene (reference sequence). The CDR3 is 12 residues long. CDR3 DNA: TGCAGGGGGACAGGGGATAACTATGGCTACACCTTC. Translating it yields CRGTGDNYGYTF.

Of note for this clonotype: At one end the junction does not follow the germline gene, possibly because of a read error. This chain connects TRBV2 to TRBJ1-5, with unresolved D. The CDR3 sequence is 13 residues long. Germline CDR1 is SNHLY and CDR2 is FYNNEI. The CDR3 protein is CASSGLGNKTQNF. The CDR3 DNA sequence: TGTGCCAGCAGTGGACTGGGCAATAAGACCCAGAATTTT.

This clonotype was seen at least ten times. The gene calls are TRBV10-2 and TRBJ1-2; D possibly corresponds to TRBD1 (5 bases). Germline CDR1 reads WSHSY; CDR2 reads SAAADI. The CDR3 contains 15 residues. Trimming pared 0 bases from V and 2 bases from J, leaving 10 bases between. CDR3 in amino acids: CASSESSRDNYGYTF. CDR3 DNA sequence: TGCGCCAGCAGTGAGTCGAGCAGGGACAACTATGGCTACACCTTC.

This clonotype appeared many times. The rearrangement uses TRBV5-1 and TRBJ2-7; D gene ambiguous. The CDR3 covers 14 residues. In germline, CDR1 is SGHRS, CDR2 YFSETQ. V was cut by 0 bases and J by 4 bases, with 11 bases left in between. CDR3 residues: CASSLARPVYEQYF. Written as DNA, the CDR3 is TGCGCCAGCAGCTTGGCCCGGCCAGTGTACGAGCAGTACTTC.

At least ten counts were recorded for this clonotype. The DNA for the CDR3 is TGCAGTGCTTCACAGGGGGCTGAAGCTTTCTTT. This gives the protein CSASQGAEAFF. This sequence joins TRBV20-1 and TRBJ1-1; TRBD1 matches 8 bases. The CDR3 loop spans 11 amino acids. Germline assignment: CDR1 DFQATT and CDR2 SNEGSKA (reference sequence). V dropped 5 bases and J dropped 6; count of bases not matched to a gene: 2.

This clonotype was seen ten or more times. V is TRBV27 and J is TRBJ1-1; possible D gene TRBD1, 5 bases. This CDR3 region has 14 residues. CDR1 and CDR2 from the germline V gene are MNHEY and SMNVEV (reference sequence). V lost 6 bases, J lost 0 bases, and 11 bases lay in between. As DNA, the CDR3 is TGTGCCAGCAGATCAGGGTCGGTGAACACTGAAGCTTTCTTT. Amino acid sequence: CASRSGSVNTEAFF.

The chain couples TRBV18 to TRBJ2-3; the match to TRBD2 covers 7 bases. CDR1 KGHSH and CDR2 LQKENI come from the germline V gene. This CDR3 has 16 amino acids. Unmatched junction bases numbered 7, after V lost 3 bases and J lost 1 base. The CDR3 sequence is CASSPLWSGGTDTQYF. The CDR3 region has the DNA TGTGCCAGCTCACCCCTATGGAGCGGGGGCACAGATACGCAGTATTTT.

This clonotype was seen many times. This rearrangement joins TRBV7-2 to TRBJ2-2; TRBD2 matches 10 bases. V shed 5 bases and J 7 bases; nucleotides not matched to a gene: 13. In germline, CDR1 is SGHTA, CDR2 FQGNSA. There are 17 residues in the CDR3. This CDR3 reads CASSPGAGGPSVGELFF. In DNA form, the CDR3 reads TGTGCCAGCAGCCCGGGAGCGGGGGGGCCGTCGGTCGGGGAGCTGTTTTTT.

This clonotype was observed at least ten times. This chain joins TRBV29-1 and TRBJ2-1, with a weak D call TRBD1 (5 bases). The ends were cut back, 3 bases at V and 5 bases at J, with 11 bases in the middle. From germline, CDR1 is SQVTM and CDR2 ANQGSEA. The CDR3 covers 13 residues. The CDR3 region is CSVDDSLNNEQFF. CDR3 sequence (DNA): TGCAGCGTTGACGACAGCTTGAACAATGAGCAGTTCTTC.

This clonotype was observed many times. The V and J genes are TRBV11-3 and TRBJ2-3; D is possibly TRBD2 (6 bases). CDR3 length equals 14 residues. Germline assignment: CDR1 SGHNT and CDR2 YENEEA. The V end lost 5 bases, the J end lost 6 bases, and 15 bases lay between the germline ends. The CDR3 DNA reads as TGTGCCAGCAGCCAAGGTAGCGGTAAGGATACGCAGTATTTT. As protein: CASSQGSGKDTQYF.